This is a list of T cell receptor beta chains from one sample in a study of blood T cell repertoires in COVID-19. Some clones are missing from TCRdb's copy, which holds only in-frame ones; the method was immunoSEQ multiplex PCR. This sample carries about 240,000 clones, 70% to 90% of them seen once, and the ten largest clones take roughly 3.1%. Sequenced sample: PBMCs or T cells enriched from blood (not recorded which). Receptors were obtained from a woman in her 40s with acute COVID-19. The CDR3 runs from the conserved cysteine through the conserved F or W. A D gene is named only where the DNA matches it firmly. Size is stated for part of the rows, as once, few or many counts, or as a class when the clone is expanded.

j_gene: TRBJ1-1
v_gene: TRBV13
abundance: NA
d_gene: NA
CDR3nt: TGTGCCAGCAGCTTAGCGGCGGAGTTAATGAACACTGAAGCTTTCTTT
CDR3aa: CASSLAAELMNTEAFF

j_gene: TRBJ2-5
v_gene: TRBV9
abundance: once
d_gene: TRBD2
CDR3nt: TGTGCCAGCAGCCCCTCCCGGGGACTAGCGGAGCAAGAGACCCAGTACTTC
CDR3aa: CASSPSRGLAEQETQYF

j_gene: TRBJ1-2
v_gene: TRBV5-4
abundance: NA
d_gene: NA
CDR3nt: TGTGCCAGCAGCTTCCGGGGGAGGGGCTATGGCTACACCTTC
CDR3aa: CASSFRGRGYGYTF

j_gene: TRBJ2-1
v_gene: TRBV4-1
abundance: NA
d_gene: NA
CDR3nt: TGCGCCAGCAGCCAATTAGAGGGAGAACCCTACAATGAGCAGTTCTTC
CDR3aa: CASSQLEGEPYNEQFF

j_gene: TRBJ2-1
v_gene: TRBV7-9
abundance: NA
d_gene: NA
CDR3nt: TGTGCCACCGCGCCTACCTACAATGAGCAGTTCTTC
CDR3aa: CATAPTYNEQFF

j_gene: TRBJ1-2
v_gene: TRBV29-1
abundance: NA
d_gene: NA
CDR3nt: TGCAGCGTTGTTTATTGGGACACCTCTCCCTCTAACTATGGCTACACCTTC
CDR3aa: CSVVYWDTSPSNYGYTF

j_gene: TRBJ1-3
v_gene: TRBV5-5
abundance: few
d_gene: TRBD1
CDR3nt: TGTGCCAGCAGCGCAAGATCCGGGACAGGGGACGAACCTGGAAACACCATATATTTT
CDR3aa: CASSARSGTGDEPGNTIYF

j_gene: TRBJ2-3
v_gene: TRBV2
abundance: NA
d_gene: TRBD2
CDR3nt: TGTGCCAGCAGTGAAGGGACTAGCGGGAGGGCAGATACGCAGTATTTT
CDR3aa: CASSEGTSGRADTQYF

j_gene: TRBJ2-3
v_gene: TRBV10-3
abundance: NA
d_gene: NA
CDR3nt: TGTGCCATCAGTGACGTACGGGGAAACACAGATACGCAGTATTTT
CDR3aa: CAISDVRGNTDTQYF

j_gene: TRBJ1-2
v_gene: TRBV5-1
abundance: NA
d_gene: NA
CDR3nt: TGCGCCAGCAGCTTGGAACTAGGAAACTATGGCTACACCTTC
CDR3aa: CASSLELGNYGYTF

j_gene: TRBJ1-3
v_gene: TRBV4-1
abundance: NA
d_gene: NA
CDR3nt: TGCGCCAGCAGCGGTCACCGGGACACCAGGGGAAACACCATATATTTT
CDR3aa: CASSGHRDTRGNTIYF

j_gene: TRBJ2-3
v_gene: TRBV30
abundance: NA
d_gene: TRBD2
CDR3nt: TGTGCCTGGAGTGTAGGGTTAGCGGGTCTTACAGATACGCAGTATTTT
CDR3aa: CAWSVGLAGLTDTQYF

j_gene: TRBJ2-7
v_gene: TRBV12-3/TRBV12-4
abundance: once
d_gene: TRBD2
CDR3nt: TGTGCCAGCAAACTAGCGGGAGGTCGCGAGCAGTACTTC
CDR3aa: CASKLAGGREQYF

j_gene: TRBJ2-1
v_gene: TRBV6-2/TRBV6-3
abundance: NA
d_gene: NA
CDR3nt: TGTGCCAGCAGTTACTCTCGCGCGGGTGAGCAGTTCTTC
CDR3aa: CASSYSRAGEQFF

j_gene: TRBJ2-7
v_gene: TRBV5-4
abundance: NA
d_gene: NA
CDR3nt: TGTGCCAGCAGCCACTGGACAGCCCCCTACGAGCAGTACTTC
CDR3aa: CASSHWTAPYEQYF

j_gene: TRBJ2-1
v_gene: TRBV5-1
abundance: NA
d_gene: TRBD2
CDR3nt: TGCGCCAGCAGCTGGCAGAATAGCGGGAGGGCTTACAATGAGCAGTTCTTC
CDR3aa: CASSWQNSGRAYNEQFF

j_gene: TRBJ1-5
v_gene: TRBV6-5
abundance: NA
d_gene: NA
CDR3nt: TGTGCCAGCAGTAGACAGCCTAATCAGCCCCAGCATTTT
CDR3aa: CASSRQPNQPQHF

j_gene: TRBJ2-3
v_gene: TRBV30
abundance: NA
d_gene: TRBD2
CDR3nt: TGTGCCTGGAGTAGGACTAGCGGAGGTAGCACAGATACGCAGTATTTT
CDR3aa: CAWSRTSGGSTDTQYF